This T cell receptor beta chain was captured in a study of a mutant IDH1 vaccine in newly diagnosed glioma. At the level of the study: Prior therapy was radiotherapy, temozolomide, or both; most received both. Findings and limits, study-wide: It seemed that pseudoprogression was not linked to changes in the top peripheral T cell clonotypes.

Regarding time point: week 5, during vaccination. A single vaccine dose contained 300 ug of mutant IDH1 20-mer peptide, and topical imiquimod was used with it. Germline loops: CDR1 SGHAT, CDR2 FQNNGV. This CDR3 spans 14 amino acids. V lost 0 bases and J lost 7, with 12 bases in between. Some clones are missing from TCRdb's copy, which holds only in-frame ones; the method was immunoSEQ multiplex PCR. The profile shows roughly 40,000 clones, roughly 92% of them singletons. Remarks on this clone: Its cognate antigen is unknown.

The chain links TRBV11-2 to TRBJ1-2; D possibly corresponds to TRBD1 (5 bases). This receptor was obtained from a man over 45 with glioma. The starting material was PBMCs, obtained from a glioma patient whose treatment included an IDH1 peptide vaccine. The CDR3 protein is CASSLDDRPPGYTF. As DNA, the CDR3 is TGTGCCAGCAGCTTAGATGACAGACCCCCTGGCTACACCTTC.